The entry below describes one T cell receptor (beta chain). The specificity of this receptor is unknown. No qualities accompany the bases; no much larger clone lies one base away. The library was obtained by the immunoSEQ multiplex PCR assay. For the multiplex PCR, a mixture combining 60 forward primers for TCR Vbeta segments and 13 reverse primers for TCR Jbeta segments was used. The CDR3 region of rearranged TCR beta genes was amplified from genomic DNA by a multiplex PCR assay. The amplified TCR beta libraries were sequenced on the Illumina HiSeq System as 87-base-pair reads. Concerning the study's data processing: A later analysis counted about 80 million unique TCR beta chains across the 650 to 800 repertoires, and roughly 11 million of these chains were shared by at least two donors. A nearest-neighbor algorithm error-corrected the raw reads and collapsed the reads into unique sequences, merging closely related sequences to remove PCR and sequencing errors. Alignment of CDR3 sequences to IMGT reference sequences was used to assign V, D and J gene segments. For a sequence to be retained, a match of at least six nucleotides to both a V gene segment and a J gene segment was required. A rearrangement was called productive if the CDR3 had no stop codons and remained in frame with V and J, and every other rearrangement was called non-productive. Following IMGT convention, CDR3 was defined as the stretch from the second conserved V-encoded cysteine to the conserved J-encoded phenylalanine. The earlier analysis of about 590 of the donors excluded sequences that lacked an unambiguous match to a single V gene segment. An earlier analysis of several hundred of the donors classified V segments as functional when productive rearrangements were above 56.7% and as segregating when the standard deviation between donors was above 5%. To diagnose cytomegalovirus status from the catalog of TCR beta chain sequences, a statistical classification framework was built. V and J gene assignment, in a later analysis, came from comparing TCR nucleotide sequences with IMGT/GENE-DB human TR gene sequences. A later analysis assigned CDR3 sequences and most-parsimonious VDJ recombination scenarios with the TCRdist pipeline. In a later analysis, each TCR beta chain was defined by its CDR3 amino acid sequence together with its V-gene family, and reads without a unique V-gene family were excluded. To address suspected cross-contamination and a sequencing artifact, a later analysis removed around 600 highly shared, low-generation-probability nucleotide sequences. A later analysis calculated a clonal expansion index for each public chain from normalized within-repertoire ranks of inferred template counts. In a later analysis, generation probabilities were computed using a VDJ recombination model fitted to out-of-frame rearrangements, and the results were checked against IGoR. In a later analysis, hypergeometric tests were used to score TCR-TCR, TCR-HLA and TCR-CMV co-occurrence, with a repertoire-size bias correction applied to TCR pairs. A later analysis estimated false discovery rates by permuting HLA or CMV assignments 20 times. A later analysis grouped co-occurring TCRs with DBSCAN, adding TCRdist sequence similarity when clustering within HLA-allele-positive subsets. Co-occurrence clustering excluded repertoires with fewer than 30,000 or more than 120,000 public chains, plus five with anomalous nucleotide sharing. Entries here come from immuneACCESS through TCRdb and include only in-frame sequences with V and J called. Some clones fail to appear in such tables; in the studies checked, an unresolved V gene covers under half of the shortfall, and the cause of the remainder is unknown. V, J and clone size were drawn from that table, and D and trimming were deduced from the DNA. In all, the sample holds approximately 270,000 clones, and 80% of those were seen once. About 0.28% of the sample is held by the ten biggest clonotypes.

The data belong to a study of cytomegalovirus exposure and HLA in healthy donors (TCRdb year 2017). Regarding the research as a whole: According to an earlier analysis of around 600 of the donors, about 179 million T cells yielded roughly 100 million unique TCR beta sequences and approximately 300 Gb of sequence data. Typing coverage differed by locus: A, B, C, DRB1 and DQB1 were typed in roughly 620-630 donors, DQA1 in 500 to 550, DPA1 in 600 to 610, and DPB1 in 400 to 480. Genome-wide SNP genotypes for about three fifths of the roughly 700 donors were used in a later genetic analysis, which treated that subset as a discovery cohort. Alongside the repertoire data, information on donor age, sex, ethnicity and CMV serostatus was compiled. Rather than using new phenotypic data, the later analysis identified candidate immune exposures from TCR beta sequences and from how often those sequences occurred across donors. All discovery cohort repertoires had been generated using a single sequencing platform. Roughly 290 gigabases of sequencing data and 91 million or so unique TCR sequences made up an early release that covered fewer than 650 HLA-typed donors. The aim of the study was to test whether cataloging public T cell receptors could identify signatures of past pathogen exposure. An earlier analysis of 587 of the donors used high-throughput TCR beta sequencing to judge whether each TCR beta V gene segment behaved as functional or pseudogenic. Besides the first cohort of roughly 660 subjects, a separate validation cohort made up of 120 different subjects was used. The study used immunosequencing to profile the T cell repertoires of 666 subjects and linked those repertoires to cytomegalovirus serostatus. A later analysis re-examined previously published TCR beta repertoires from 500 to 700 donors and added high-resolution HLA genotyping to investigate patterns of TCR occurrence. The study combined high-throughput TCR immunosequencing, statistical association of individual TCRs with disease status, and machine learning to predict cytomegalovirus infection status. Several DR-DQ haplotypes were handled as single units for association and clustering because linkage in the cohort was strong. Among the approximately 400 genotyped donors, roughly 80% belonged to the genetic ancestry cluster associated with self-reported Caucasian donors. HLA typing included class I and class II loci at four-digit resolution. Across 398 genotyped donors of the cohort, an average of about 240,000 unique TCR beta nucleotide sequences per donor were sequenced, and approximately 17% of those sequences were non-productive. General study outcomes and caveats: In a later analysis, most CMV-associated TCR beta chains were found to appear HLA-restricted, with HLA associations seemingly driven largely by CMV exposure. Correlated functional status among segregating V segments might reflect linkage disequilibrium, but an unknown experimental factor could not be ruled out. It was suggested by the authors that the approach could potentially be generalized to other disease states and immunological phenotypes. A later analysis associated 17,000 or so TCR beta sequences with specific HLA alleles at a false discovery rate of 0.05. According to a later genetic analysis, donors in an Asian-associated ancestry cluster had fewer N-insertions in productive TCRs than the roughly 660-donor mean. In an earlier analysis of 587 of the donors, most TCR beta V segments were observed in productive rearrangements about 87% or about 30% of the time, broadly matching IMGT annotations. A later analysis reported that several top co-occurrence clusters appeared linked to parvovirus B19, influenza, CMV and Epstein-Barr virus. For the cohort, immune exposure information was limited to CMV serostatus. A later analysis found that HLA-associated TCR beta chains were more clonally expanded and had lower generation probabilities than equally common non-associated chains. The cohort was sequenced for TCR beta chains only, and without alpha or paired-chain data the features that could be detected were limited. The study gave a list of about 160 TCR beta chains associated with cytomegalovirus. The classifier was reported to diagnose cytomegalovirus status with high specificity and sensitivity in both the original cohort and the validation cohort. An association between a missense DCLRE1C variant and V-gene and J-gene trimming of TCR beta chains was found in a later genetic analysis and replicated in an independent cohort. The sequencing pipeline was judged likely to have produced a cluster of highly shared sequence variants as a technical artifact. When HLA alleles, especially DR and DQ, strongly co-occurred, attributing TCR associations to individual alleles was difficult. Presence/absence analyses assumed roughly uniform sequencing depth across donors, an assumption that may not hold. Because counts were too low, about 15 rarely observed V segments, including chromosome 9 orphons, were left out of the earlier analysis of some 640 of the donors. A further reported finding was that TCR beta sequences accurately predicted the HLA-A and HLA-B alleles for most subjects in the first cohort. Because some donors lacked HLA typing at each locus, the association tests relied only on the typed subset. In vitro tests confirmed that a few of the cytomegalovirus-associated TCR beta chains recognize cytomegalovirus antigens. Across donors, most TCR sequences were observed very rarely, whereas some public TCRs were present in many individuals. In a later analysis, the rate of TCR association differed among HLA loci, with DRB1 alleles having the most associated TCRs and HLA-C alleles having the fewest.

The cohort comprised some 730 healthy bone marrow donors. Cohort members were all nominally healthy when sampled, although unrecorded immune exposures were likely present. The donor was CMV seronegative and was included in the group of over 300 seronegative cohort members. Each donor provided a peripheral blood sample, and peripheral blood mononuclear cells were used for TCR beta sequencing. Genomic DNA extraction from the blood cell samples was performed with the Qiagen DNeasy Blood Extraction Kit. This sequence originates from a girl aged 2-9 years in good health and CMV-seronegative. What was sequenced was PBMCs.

The DNA sequence reads TGCAGCGTGATACAGGTTCACGGATCCGGGGAGCTGTTTTTT. Its translation is CSVIQVHGSGELFF. Rearrangement joined TRBV29-1 to TRBJ2-2, with a tentative D gene TRBD1 over 5 matching bases. Per the germline V gene, SQVTM is the CDR1 and ANQGSEA is the CDR2. Between the V and J ends, shortened by 6 bases and 6 bases respectively, the junction contains 17 bases. The CDR3 sequence holds 14 residues, the cysteine and phenylalanine included. The kept DNA is CDR3 alone, 42 bases in frame from the first base.